This T cell receptor beta chain was identified in a study of glioma-infiltrating T cells after dendritic cell vaccination. Across the whole study: Patients received three intradermal dendritic cell vaccine injections at biweekly intervals.

This clone was counted only a few times. What it binds is not known. Up to about 2 ug genomic DNA was used for TCRB CDR3 amplification. Sequencing used immunoSEQ multiplex PCR; TCRdb keeps in-frame clones, though not all of them. The sample contains roughly 90,000 clones, 86% of which appear only once. The CDR3 contains 14 residues. J gave up 0 bases and V 5 bases, and 4 bases lay outside the gene matches. Germline lookup yields CDR1 MNHEY and CDR2 SVGAGI. The study, taken as a whole, reports: Higher pretreatment TIL content predicted longer progression-free time and survival.

None of the glioblastoma patients had an isocitrate dehydrogenase mutation. V gene TRBV6-5 combines with J gene TRBJ2-7, with 7 bases identical to TRBD2. Material: blood, obtained before dendritic cell vaccination. The sequence was obtained from a human donor with glioblastoma. In nucleotides, the CDR3 is TGTGCCAGCAGTACAGCGGGGCTCTCCTACGAGCAGTACTTC. Amino acid sequence: CASSTAGLSYEQYF.